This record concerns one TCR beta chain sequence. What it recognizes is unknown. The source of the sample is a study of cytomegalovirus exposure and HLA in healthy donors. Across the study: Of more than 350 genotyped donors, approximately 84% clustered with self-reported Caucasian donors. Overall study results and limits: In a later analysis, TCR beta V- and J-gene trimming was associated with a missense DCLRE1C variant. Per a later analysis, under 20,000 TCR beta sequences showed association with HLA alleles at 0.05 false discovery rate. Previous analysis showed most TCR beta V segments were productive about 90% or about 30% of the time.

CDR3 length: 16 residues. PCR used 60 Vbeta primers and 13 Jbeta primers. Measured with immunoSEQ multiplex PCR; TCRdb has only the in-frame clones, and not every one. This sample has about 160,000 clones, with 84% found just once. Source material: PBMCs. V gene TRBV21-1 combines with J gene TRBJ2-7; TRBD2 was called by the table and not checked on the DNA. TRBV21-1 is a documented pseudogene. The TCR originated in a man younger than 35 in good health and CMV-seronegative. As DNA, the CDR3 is TGTGCCAGCAGCAGCCCCGGGAAAACGAGCTCCTACGAGCAGTACTTC. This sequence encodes CASSSPGKTSSYEQYF.